This passage covers 10 T cell receptor beta chains from one sample sequenced in a study of blood T cell repertoires in COVID-19 (dated by TCRdb to 2020 to 2022). The method was the immunoSEQ multiplex PCR assay. The clones in this table, taken by TCRdb from immuneACCESS, are in-frame only. Not every clone is retained; where verified, under half of the shortfall comes from an unresolved V gene, and the cause of the rest is unknown. Recorded for this sample are some 140,000 clones; roughly 83% of them occurred a single time. The top ten hold under 7% of the sample. Sequenced: PBMCs or T cells enriched from blood (not recorded which). All receptors derive from a man aged 35 to 55 with acute COVID-19.

This chain joins TRBV19 and TRBJ2-1, with TRBD2 matching over 7 bases. Germline loops: CDR1 LNHDA, CDR2 SQIVND (reference sequence). J lost 3 bases, V lost 3 bases, and 8 bases had no gene match. There are 16 residues in the CDR3. This chain's CDR3 is CASSIPVGGGYNEQFF. The CDR3 nucleotides are TGTGCCAGTAGTATCCCCGTGGGGGGGGGCTACAATGAGCAGTTCTTC.

The chain carries TRBV19 and TRBJ1-5, with no clear D. CDR1 and CDR2 (germline): LNHDA, SQIVND (reference sequence). Trimming left V 3 bases short and J 5 bases short, with 11 bases between. CDR3 size: 14 residues. CDR3 amino acids: CASSIAFGDQPQHF. The CDR3 DNA sequence: TGTGCCAGTAGTATCGCCTTCGGAGATCAGCCCCAGCATTTT.

This clone occurred many times. The chain carries TRBV15 and TRBJ2-7, with D hard to call. Trimming removed 0 bases from V and 6 bases from J, with 9 bases in between. This CDR3 has 13 residues. Germline V gives CDR1 LNHNV, CDR2 YYDKDF (reference sequence). The CDR3 protein is CATSRDPPSEQYF. CDR3 in DNA: TGTGCCACCAGCAGAGATCCCCCGAGCGAGCAGTACTTC.

This chain connects TRBV6-2 or TRBV6-3 to TRBJ2-7; no firm D call. Trimming took 6 bases from V and 2 from J, leaving 8 bases between them. There are 12 residues in the CDR3. CDR1 and CDR2 from the germline V gene are MNHEY and SVGEGT. The CDR3 coding sequence is TGTGCCAGCAGCATCCTAACCTACGAGCAGTACTTC. It is translated as CASSILTYEQYF.

The V call is TRBV15, the J call TRBJ2-7, with D possibly matching TRBD2 (6 bases). V lost 0 bases and J lost 3, with 9 bases in between. The CDR3 is 14 amino acids. Germline V gives CDR1 LNHNV, CDR2 YYDKDF (reference sequence). The CDR3 nucleotides read TGTGCCACCAGCAGAGATCTGGGGGGCTACGAGCAGTACTTC. As protein: CATSRDLGGYEQYF. The whole variable domain, filled in from reference TRBV15 and TRBJ2-7, reads DAMVIQNPRYQVTQFGKPVTLSCSQTLNHNVMYWYQQKSSQAPKLLFHYYDKDFNNEADTPDNFQSRRPNTSFCFLDIRSPGLGDTAMYLCATSRDLGGYEQYFGPGTRLTVT.

This chain connects TRBV3-1 (or the pseudogene TRBV3-2) to TRBJ2-3, with 8 nucleotides matching TRBD2. CDR1 and CDR2 from the germline V gene are LGHDT and YNNKEL (reference sequence). The CDR3 loop spans 16 amino acids. Trimming at V came to 5 bases and at J to 5 bases, leaving 12 bases not matched to a gene. In DNA form, the CDR3 reads TGTGCCAGCAGCGCTCATATAGCGGGGTCGGGAGATACGCAGTATTTT. The encoded protein is CASSAHIAGSGDTQYF.

The rearrangement joins TRBV7-2 to TRBJ2-1; no clear D gene. This CDR3 comprises 12 residues. V was trimmed by 4 bases and J by 6 bases, leaving 7 bases between them. Germline assignment: CDR1 SGHTA and CDR2 FQGNSA. This chain's CDR3 is CASSWAGNEQFF. DNA for the CDR3: TGTGCCAGCAGCTGGGCAGGCAATGAGCAGTTCTTC.

V and J are TRBV19 and TRBJ2-2; maybe TRBD1 (6 bases). From germline, CDR1 is LNHDA and CDR2 SQIVND (reference sequence). This CDR3 is built from 14 residues. The V gene lost 4 bases and the J gene lost 4 bases, with 10 bases spanning the gap. The CDR3 DNA follows: TGTGCCAGTAGTACGGGACACCCCACCGGGGAGCTGTTTTTT. Translated: CASSTGHPTGELFF.

V gene TRBV6-2 or TRBV6-3 combines with J gene TRBJ2-5; TRBD2 matches at 11 bases. Trimming cost V 0 bases and J 2 bases; bases outside gene matches: 2. The germline gives CDR1 MNHEY, CDR2 SVGEGT. The length of the CDR3 is 16 residues. CDR3 DNA: TGTGCCAGCAGTTACTCGGGACTAGCGGCTCAAGAGACCCAGTACTTC. It translates to CASSYSGLAAQETQYF.

The V call is TRBV28, the J call TRBJ1-2; TRBD1 aligns across 10 bases. This CDR3 has 13 residues. Germline loops: CDR1 MDHEN, CDR2 SYDVKM. Unmatched junction bases numbered 4, after V lost 6 bases and J lost 6 bases. CDR3 DNA sequence: TGTGCCAGCAGGGACAGGGGGAGTCATGGCTACACCTTC. Translating gives CASRDRGSHGYTF.